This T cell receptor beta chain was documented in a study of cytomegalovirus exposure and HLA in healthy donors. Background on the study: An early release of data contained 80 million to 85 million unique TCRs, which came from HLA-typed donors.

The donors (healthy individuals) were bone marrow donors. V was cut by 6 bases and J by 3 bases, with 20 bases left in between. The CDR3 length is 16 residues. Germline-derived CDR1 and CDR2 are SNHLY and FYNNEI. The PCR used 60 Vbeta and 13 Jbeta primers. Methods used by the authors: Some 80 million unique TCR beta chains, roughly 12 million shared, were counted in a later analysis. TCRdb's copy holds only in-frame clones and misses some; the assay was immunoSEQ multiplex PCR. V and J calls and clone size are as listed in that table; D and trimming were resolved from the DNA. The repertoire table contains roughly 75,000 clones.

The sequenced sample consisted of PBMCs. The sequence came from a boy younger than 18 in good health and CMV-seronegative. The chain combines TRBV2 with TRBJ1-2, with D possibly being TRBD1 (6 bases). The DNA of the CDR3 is TGTGCCAGCAGCCCCTATCCACAGGGCTCTGACTATGGCTACACCTTC. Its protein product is CASSPYPQGSDYGYTF. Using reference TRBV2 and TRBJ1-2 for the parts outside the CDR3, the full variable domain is EPEVTQTPSHQVTQMGQEVILRCVPISNHLYFYWYRQILGQKVEFLVSFYNNEISEKSEIFDDQFSVERPDGSNFTLKIRSTKLEDSAMYFCASSPYPQGSDYGYTFGSGTRLTVV.